These 16 T cell receptor beta chains share one sample of origin, sequenced in a study of identical twins. TCRdb analysed the 5' RACE reads with MiXCR anew, one entry per CDR3 protein. The table shows 1.5 million to 2 million distinct CDR3 sequences, with around 29% occurring only once. Sequences were obtained from cord blood. These receptors came from a newborn girl in good health.

There are a few counts of this clonotype. This rearrangement joins TRBV7-9 to TRBJ2-7, with TRBD2 matching over 8 bases. The germline gives CDR1 SEHNR, CDR2 FQNEAQ (reference sequence). V lost 6 bases and J lost 3; bases outside the gene matches: 10. The CDR3 sequence is 15 residues long. Here the CDR3 DNA reads TGTGCCAGCAGACCGTCAGGCGGGAGGTTCTACGAGCAGTACTTC. It specifies CASRPSGGRFYEQYF. Based on the CDR3 plus reference TRBV7-9 and TRBJ2-7, the full variable domain is DTGVSQNPRHKITKRGQNVTFRCDPISEHNRLYWYRQTLGQGPEFLTYFQNEAQLEKSRLLSDRFSAERPKGSFSTLEIQRTEQGDSAMYLCASRPSGGRFYEQYFGPGTRLTVT.

The rearrangement joins TRBV18 to TRBJ1-1, with 10 bases matching TRBD1. The CDR3 is 13 residues long. Trimming at V came to 6 bases and at J to 7 bases, leaving 5 bases not matched to a gene. Per germline, CDR1 KGHSH and CDR2 LQKENI. This CDR3 is CASSLGQGIEAFF. Here the CDR3 DNA reads TGTGCCAGCTCCCTGGGACAGGGGATTGAAGCTTTCTTT.

This sequence joins TRBV28 and TRBJ2-1, with 8 bases that match TRBD2. The germline CDR1 and CDR2 sequences are MDHEN and SYDVKM. V lost 5 bases to trimming and J lost 3 bases; unmatched junction nucleotides: 9. The CDR3 length is 16 residues. The CDR3 DNA reads as TGTGCCAGCAGTGGAAGGCGGGAGGATAACTACAATGAGCAGTTCTTC. As protein: CASSGRREDNYNEQFF.

This clonotype was recorded a few times. The chain uses TRBV12-3 or TRBV12-4 and TRBJ2-5; 8 bases agree with TRBD1. This CDR3 has 14 amino acids. V was clipped by 6 bases and J by 5 bases; unmatched bases: 8. CDR3 sequence (DNA): TGTGCCAGCAGATTGGACAGGGAGGTTGAGACCCAGTACTTC. The encoded protein is CASRLDREVETQYF.

The rearrangement links TRBV19 to TRBJ2-7, with D perhaps given as TRBD1 or TRBD2 (5 bases each). The CDR3 consists of 15 residues. Trimming left V 1 base short and J 2 bases short, with 12 bases between. Germline V gene data show CDR1 as LNHDA and CDR2 as SQIVND (reference sequence). DNA for the CDR3: TGTGCCAGTAGTATAGGACCGGGGCTAACCTACGAGCAGTACTTC. Protein sequence: CASSIGPGLTYEQYF.

This chain joins TRBV9 and TRBJ2-1, with TRBD2 identical over 14 bases. The CDR3 is made up of 16 amino acids. Germline trimming cut 0 bases from V and 7 bases from J; bases unmatched to any gene: 3. Germline-derived CDR1 and CDR2 are SGDLS and YYNGEE. In nucleotides, the CDR3 is TGTGCCAGCAGCGTAGGACTAGCGGGGGGGCAAAATGAGCAGTTCTTC. It codes for CASSVGLAGGQNEQFF.

V gene TRBV21-1 combines with J gene TRBJ1-2; the table's D call, TRBD1, has no DNA check behind it. TRBV21-1 is shown as a pseudogene. This CDR3 is 15 amino acids long. The CDR3 bases are TGTGCCAGCAGCCTAATTACAGGGGGTATAGGTGGCTACACCTTC. This sequence encodes CASSLITGGIGGYTF.

This sequence joins TRBV27 and TRBJ2-5; D could derive from TRBD1 or TRBD2 (7 bases each). CDR3 length equals 12 residues. Trimming took off 11 bases at V and 3 bases at J, with 13 bases between the two ends. Germline assignment: CDR1 MNHEY and CDR2 SMNVEV (reference sequence). CDR3 residues: CAPGGVEETQYF. DNA of the CDR3: TGTGCCCCAGGGGGGGTTGAAGAGACCCAGTACTTC.

This clonotype has a handful of counts. The chain uses TRBV20-1 and TRBJ1-2; a weak D match, TRBD1 (5 bases). The CDR3 spans 12 residues. Germline loops: CDR1 DFQATT, CDR2 SNEGSKA (reference sequence). Between the trimmed V and J ends, which lost 1 base and 6 bases, there was a span of 9 bases. The CDR3 nucleotides are TGCAGTGCTAGAGCGGGGCGCCATGGCTACACCTTC. Its protein is CSARAGRHGYTF.

The chain has TRBV19 and TRBJ1-5; the D gene is possibly TRBD1 (6 bases). The ends were cut back, 9 bases at V and 3 bases at J, with 12 bases in the middle. CDR1 and CDR2 (germline): LNHDA, SQIVND (reference sequence). The CDR3 extends over 13 amino acids. CDR3 region: CASAGTSNQPQHF. Written as DNA, the CDR3 is TGTGCCAGCGCCGGGACATCCAATCAGCCCCAGCATTTT.

This clonotype was detected only a few times. V is TRBV24-1 and J is TRBJ2-1, with unresolved D. CDR3 size: 13 residues. V lost 7 bases and J 6 bases, leaving 12 bases between the germline ends. Per the germline V gene, CDR1 is KGHDR and CDR2 is SFDVKD. The CDR3: CATRDPSGNEQFF. In DNA, the CDR3 is TGTGCCACCAGGGACCCGTCCGGCAATGAGCAGTTCTTC.

This clonotype has just a few counts. The rearrangement links TRBV3-1 to TRBJ2-3, with D unclear. The CDR3 contains 13 residues. Trimming took 3 bases from V and 9 from J, leaving 13 bases between them. The V gene's germline CDR1 is LGHDT and CDR2 YNNKEL (reference sequence). This CDR3 is CASSQPPSVTQYF. CDR3 DNA: TGTGCCAGCAGCCAGCCCCCCAGCGTCACGCAGTATTTT.

V usage is TRBV5-4 and J usage is TRBJ2-3; D possibly uses TRBD1 or TRBD2 (5 bases each). The CDR3 has 17 residues. CDR1 and CDR2 from the germline V gene are SGHNT and YYREEE (reference sequence). V shed 3 bases and J shed 0 bases, with 17 bases lying between them. The CDR3 DNA reads TGTGCCAGCAGCTCAGGTCGACCGGGACCGAGCACAGATACGCAGTATTTT. Translating gives CASSSGRPGPSTDTQYF.

V gene TRBV5-6 combines with J gene TRBJ2-1; no reliable D call. The CDR3 spans 18 residues. From germline, CDR1 is SGHDT and CDR2 YYEEEE. V lost 2 bases, J lost 8 bases, and 26 bases lay in between. Here the CDR3 reads CASSLNSGFETLSHEQFF. The CDR3 nucleotides are TGTGCCAGCAGCTTAAATAGTGGCTTTGAAACCCTGTCCCATGAGCAGTTCTTC.

Of note for this clonotype: This may arise from a read error, as a much more abundant clone is one base away. The genes are TRBV29-1 and TRBJ2-7, with 7 bases aligning to TRBD2. CDR3 size: 13 residues. Germline CDR1 and CDR2: SQVTM and ANQGSEA. V dropped 7 bases and J dropped 7; count of bases not matched to a gene: 13. CDR3 DNA sequence: TGCAGCGCCGTTATCGGGAGGATGAATGAGCAGTACTTC. It specifies CSAVIGRMNEQYF.

This clonotype was counted many times. The chain employs TRBV20-1 and TRBJ2-3; TRBD1 matches at 7 bases. The germline CDR1 and CDR2 sequences are DFQATT and SNEGSKA (reference sequence). CDR3 length: 14 residues. V trimming: 5 bases; J trimming: 1 base; junction bases outside the gene matches: 6. DNA for the CDR3: TGCAGTGCTTCCACCGGACAGGGCACAGATACGCAGTATTTT. Translation: CSASTGQGTDTQYF.